This T cell receptor beta chain was recovered during a study of cytomegalovirus exposure and HLA in healthy donors. Study observations and caveats: As was reported, the HLA-A and HLA-B alleles of most subjects were accurately predicted from TCR beta sequences.

Deletions cut 6 bases from V and 0 bases from J, with 13 bases between. Per the germline V gene, CDR1 is SQVTM and CDR2 is ANQGSEA. The CDR3 contains 14 residues. PCR amplification relied on 60 Vbeta primers (plus 13 Jbeta primers). Generated by immunoSEQ multiplex PCR, the TCRdb table keeps only in-frame clones and is missing some. The data contain 150,000 to 200,000 clones, around 80% of them singletons. Note on this clone: Its antigen is not identified.

The chain uses TRBV29-1 and TRBJ2-3; a possible D gene is TRBD2 (6 bases). Sequenced material: PBMCs. The receptor was derived from a girl under 18 in good health and CMV-seropositive. The CDR3 protein is CSVCIAASTDTQYF. For the CDR3, the DNA is TGCAGCGTCTGCATAGCGGCTAGCACAGATACGCAGTATTTT.